Included here is one T cell receptor beta chain sequence, with context. Its antigen remains unidentified. Of the isolated RNA, all was reverse transcribed, and so the sequenced material was expressed TCRB transcripts. Profiling relied on immunoSEQ multiplex PCR, and the TCRdb table lists in-frame clones only, not all of them. The table lists hundreds of thousands of clones, over 12% of them singletons. The data were taken from a study of beta chain features in type 1 diabetes. Findings and limits, study-wide: Type 1 diabetes patients showed a moderate but significant shortening of TCRB CDR3s in all four CD4+ subsets.

Germline assignment: CDR1 SGHVS and CDR2 FNYEAQ. Trimming cost V 5 bases and J 4 bases; bases outside gene matches: 8. The CDR3 consists of 15 residues. Sample: naive CD4+ T cells from blood. This chain uses TRBV7-6 with TRBJ1-2; the match to TRBD1 covers 9 bases. The sequence derives from a man younger than 35 with type 1 diabetes. The CDR3 nucleotides are TGTGCCAGCAGCAATAGACAGGGGGGTATCTATGGCTACACCTTC. Its translation is CASSNRQGGIYGYTF. Based on the CDR3 plus reference TRBV7-6 and TRBJ1-2, the full variable domain is GAGVSQSPRYKVTKRGQDVALRCDPISGHVSLYWYRQALGQGPEFLTYFNYEAQQDKSGLPNDRFSAERPEGSISTLTIQRTEQRDSAMYRCASSNRQGGIYGYTFGSGTRLTVV.